This TCR beta chain stems from a study of response to subunit inactivated influenza vaccine. Points from the study as a whole: Authors suggested each seasonal influenza vaccination recruits few new T cells.

Unmatched junction bases numbered 12, after V lost 5 bases and J lost 4 bases. CDR3 length equals 16 residues. Germline loops: CDR1 SEHNR, CDR2 FQNEAQ (reference sequence). TCRdb fed the RT-PCR reads into MiXCR, producing one record per CDR3 protein. The sample carries some 180,000 distinct CDR3 sequences, around 8.8% recorded once. This clonotype was recorded a few times. Its cognate antigen is unknown. This receptor was taken from a man aged 45 to 65 who received an inactivated influenza vaccine. Sequenced material: non-naive T cells sorted from PBMCs, taken on the day of vaccination. The gene calls are TRBV7-9 and TRBJ2-5, with 8 bases aligning to TRBD1. The CDR3 DNA reads as TGTGCCAGCAGCCCGCCCTTCCGGACAGGGCGAGAGACCCAGTACTTC. Translated: CASSPPFRTGRETQYF.